These 15 T cell receptor beta chains were sequenced from one sample in a study of blood T cell repertoires in COVID-19. The assay was immunoSEQ multiplex PCR, and TCRdb's table has in-frame clones only and misses some. The sample shows 150,000 to 200,000 clones, approximately 77% of them seen only once. Sequencing was carried out using PBMCs or T cells enriched from blood (not recorded which). Receptor source: a man aged 55 to 70 who had recovered from COVID-19.

For the CDR3, the DNA is TGTGCCTGCAAACAGGGAACCTACGAGCAGTACTTC. Amino acids: CACKQGTYEQYF. The chain uses TRBV30 and TRBJ2-7, with D possibly matching TRBD1 (6 bases). CDR1 is GTSNPN and CDR2 is SVGIG in the germline V gene (reference sequence). The CDR3 is 12 residues long. Between the trimmed V and J ends, which lost 6 bases and 2 bases, there was a span of 11 bases.

The chain employs TRBV28 and TRBJ1-1, with D uncertain. Between the trimmed V and J ends, which lost 1 base and 5 bases, there was a span of 11 bases. The CDR3 covers 14 residues. From germline, CDR1 is MDHEN and CDR2 SYDVKM. In DNA, the CDR3 is TGTGCCAGCAGTTTATCCGTCCCAGGAACTGAAGCTTTCTTT. Protein: CASSLSVPGTEAFF.

The chain is built from TRBV5-6 and TRBJ2-1; D remains unclear. The V gene's germline CDR1 is SGHDT and CDR2 YYEEEE. Between the trimmed V and J ends, which lost 4 bases and 7 bases, there was a span of 9 bases. This CDR3 comprises 12 residues. The CDR3 loop reads CASSPAWNEQFF. DNA of the CDR3: TGTGCCAGCAGCCCAGCGTGGAATGAGCAGTTCTTC.

The genes are TRBV4-2 and TRBJ2-1; perhaps TRBD2 as D (6 bases). Germline CDR1 LGHNA, CDR2 YNFKEQ. The V end lost 4 bases, the J end lost 5 bases, and 15 bases lay between the germline ends. The CDR3 is made up of 15 amino acids. The CDR3 sequence: CASSRFMGRNNEQFF. As DNA, the CDR3 is TGTGCCAGCAGCCGGTTCATGGGGAGGAACAATGAGCAGTTCTTC.

This clone has a single count. V gene TRBV30 combines with J gene TRBJ2-7; 9 bases are shared with TRBD2. The CDR3 sequence is 14 residues long. Germline V lookup: CDR1 GTSNPN, CDR2 SVGIG (reference sequence). Losses at the gene ends were 0 bases for V and 2 bases for J; bases not matched to a gene: 2. This CDR3 reads CAWSVGGGAYEQYF. In DNA, the CDR3 is TGTGCCTGGAGTGTCGGCGGGGGGGCCTACGAGCAGTACTTC.

The chain links TRBV11-2 to TRBJ1-6; 7 bases map to TRBD1. With V trimmed by 6 bases and J by 8 bases, 7 bases remained unmatched. Germline CDR1 SGHAT, CDR2 FQNNGV. This CDR3 region has 14 residues. Here the CDR3 DNA reads TGTGCCAGCAGACTACAGGGGACCGATTCACCCCTCCACTTT. It yields the protein CASRLQGTDSPLHF.

The chain couples TRBV27 to TRBJ1-2, with 7 bases aligning to TRBD1. The V gene end was trimmed by 6 bases and the J gene end by 4 bases; junction bases not matched to a gene: 8. Germline CDR1 reads MNHEY; CDR2 reads SMNVEV (reference sequence). CDR3 length: 14 residues. The CDR3 is CASRLTGTAYGYTF. The CDR3 nucleotides are TGTGCCAGCAGATTGACAGGGACGGCCTATGGCTACACCTTC.

This clone was recorded a few times. The rearrangement links TRBV7-2 to TRBJ2-5; D unclear. The CDR3 runs 17 residues. Germline V gene data show CDR1 as SGHTA and CDR2 as FQGNSA. V gave up 5 bases and J gave up 0 bases, with 19 bases separating them. CDR3 amino acids: CASSLVVGGGYQETQYF. In nucleotides, the CDR3 is TGTGCCAGCAGCCTAGTGGTAGGTGGCGGTTACCAAGAGACCCAGTACTTC. The full variable domain, with the rest looked up from reference TRBV7-2 and TRBJ2-5, is GAGVSQSPSNKVTEKGKDVELRCDPISGHTALYWYRQSLGQGLEFLIYFQGNSAPDKSGLPSDRFSAERTGGSVSTLTIQRTQQEDSAVYLCASSLVVGGGYQETQYFGPGTRLLVL.

The chain combines TRBV9 with TRBJ2-5; TRBD2 aligns across 12 bases. CDR3 length equals 15 residues. CDR1 and CDR2 (germline): SGDLS, YYNGEE. V dropped 0 bases and J dropped 7; count of bases not matched to a gene: 4. In nucleotides, the CDR3 is TGTGCCAGCAGCGTAGTAGCTAGCGGGAGGGGGACCCAGTACTTC. As protein: CASSVVASGRGTQYF.

This clone has a single count. The J gene is TRBJ2-2, the V gene TRBV5-5, with 7 bases that match TRBD1. The CDR3 sequence is 15 residues long. V trimming: 0 bases; J trimming: 3 bases; junction bases outside the gene matches: 2. The germline CDR1 and CDR2 sequences are SGHKS and YYEKEE (reference sequence). Here the CDR3 DNA reads TGTGCCAGCAGCTTGGCAGACAGGGACACCGGGGAGCTGTTTTTT. Encoded protein: CASSLADRDTGELFF.

The CDR3 loop is CASSLEGTHNSPLHF. The CDR3 DNA is TGTGCCAGCAGCTTAGAGGGGACACATAATTCACCCCTCCACTTT. This chain links TRBV7-9 with TRBJ1-6; D might be TRBD1 (6 bases). The length of the CDR3 is 15 residues. V was trimmed by 1 base and J by 5 bases, leaving 9 bases between them. Germline V lookup: CDR1 SEHNR, CDR2 FQNEAQ (reference sequence).

This CDR3 is CASSSGLEAFF. The DNA for the CDR3 is TGTGCCAGCTCCTCAGGGCTAGAAGCTTTCTTT. The V gene is TRBV18, the J gene TRBJ1-1; a weak D match, TRBD1 (5 bases). Germline CDR1 and CDR2: KGHSH and LQKENI. The V end lost 6 bases, the J end lost 8 bases, and 10 bases lay between the germline ends. This CDR3 is built from 11 residues.

The chain recombines TRBV7-9 with TRBJ2-5, with D possibly matching TRBD1 (6 bases). Germline CDR1 and CDR2: SEHNR and FQNEAQ (reference sequence). CDR3 size: 14 residues. The ends were cut back, 3 bases at V and 5 bases at J, with 13 bases in the middle. This CDR3 reads CASSFIRGSETQYF. CDR3 coding DNA: TGTGCCAGCAGCTTTATTAGGGGGTCGGAGACCCAGTACTTC.

This chain connects TRBV2 to TRBJ1-2; maybe TRBD1 (6 bases). The germline V gene encodes CDR1 SNHLY and CDR2 FYNNEI. The CDR3 runs 14 residues. Trimming left V 3 bases short and J 1 base short, with 9 bases between. In DNA, the CDR3 is TGTGCCAGCAGTGAGACAGGAGATAACTATGGCTACACCTTC. It encodes CASSETGDNYGYTF.

J is TRBJ1-1 and V is TRBV27, with D unclear. The V end lost 2 bases, the J end lost 3 bases, and 16 bases lay between the germline ends. Germline V gene lookup returns CDR1 MNHEY and CDR2 SMNVEV (reference sequence). This CDR3 contains 16 residues. The chain's CDR3 is CASSLSGVDGDTEAFF. Here the CDR3 DNA reads TGTGCCAGCAGTTTAAGCGGGGTAGATGGGGACACTGAAGCTTTCTTT.